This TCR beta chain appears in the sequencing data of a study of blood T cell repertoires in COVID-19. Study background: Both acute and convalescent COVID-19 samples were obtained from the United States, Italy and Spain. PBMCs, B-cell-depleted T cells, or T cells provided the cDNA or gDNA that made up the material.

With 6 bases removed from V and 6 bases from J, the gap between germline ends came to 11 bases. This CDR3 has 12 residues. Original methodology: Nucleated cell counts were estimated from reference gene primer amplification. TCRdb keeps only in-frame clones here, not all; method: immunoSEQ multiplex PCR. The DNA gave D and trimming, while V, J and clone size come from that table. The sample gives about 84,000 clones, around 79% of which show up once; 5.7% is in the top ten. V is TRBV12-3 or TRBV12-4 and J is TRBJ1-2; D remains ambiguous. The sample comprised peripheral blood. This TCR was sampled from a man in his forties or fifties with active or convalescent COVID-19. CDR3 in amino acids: CASSPHPNGYTF. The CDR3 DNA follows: TGTGCCAGCAGCCCACACCCGAATGGCTACACCTTC.